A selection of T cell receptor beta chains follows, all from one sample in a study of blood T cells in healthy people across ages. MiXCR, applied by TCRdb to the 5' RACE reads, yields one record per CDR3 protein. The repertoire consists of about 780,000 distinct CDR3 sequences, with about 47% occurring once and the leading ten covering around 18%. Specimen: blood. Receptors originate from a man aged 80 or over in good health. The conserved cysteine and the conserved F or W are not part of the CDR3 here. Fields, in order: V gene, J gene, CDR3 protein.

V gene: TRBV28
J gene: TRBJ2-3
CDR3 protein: ASSFLETGGTDTQY

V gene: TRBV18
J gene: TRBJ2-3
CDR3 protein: ASSPPVGTAGDTQY

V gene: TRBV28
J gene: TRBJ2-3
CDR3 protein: ASRKSGRAADTQY

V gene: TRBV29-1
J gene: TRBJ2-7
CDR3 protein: SVKSPGRPEQY

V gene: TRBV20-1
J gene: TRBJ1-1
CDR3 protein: SARSAGGFLPNTEAF

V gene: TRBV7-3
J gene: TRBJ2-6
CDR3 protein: ASSPQAGANVLT

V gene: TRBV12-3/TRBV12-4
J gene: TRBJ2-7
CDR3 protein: ASSKQPGQGSYEQY

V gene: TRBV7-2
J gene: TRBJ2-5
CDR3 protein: ASSPTSTSGQETQY

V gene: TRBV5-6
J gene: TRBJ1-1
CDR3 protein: ACSRAHRGTEAF

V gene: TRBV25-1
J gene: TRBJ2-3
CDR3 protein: ASSEPGGRSTDTQY

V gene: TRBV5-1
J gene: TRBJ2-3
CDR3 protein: ASSLESRRADTQY